This is a list of T cell receptor beta chains from one sample in a study of beta chain features in type 1 diabetes. Only in-frame clones appear in the TCRdb table, and some are missing; sequencing was by immunoSEQ multiplex PCR. Of 300,000 to 400,000 clones listed, approximately 11% were seen once; the top ten hold about 0.015%. The specimen was naive CD4+ T cells from blood. These TCRs come from a woman in her twenties or thirties in good health. CDR3s include the opening cysteine and the closing phenylalanine or tryptophan. Fields, in order: J gene, V gene, CDR3 protein.

>TRBJ2-7|TRBV28
CASIIGTGSYEQYF
>TRBJ2-7|TRBV10-3
CAISEGSSYEQYF
>TRBJ2-7|TRBV7-2
CASTSLAGGPGEQYF
>TRBJ2-7|TRBV28
CASSFGGEGSYEQYF
>TRBJ2-5|TRBV4-3
CASSQDQGTQETQYF
>TRBJ1-5|TRBV21-1
CASSKPHVQGLRGQPQHF
>TRBJ2-5|TRBV7-2
CASSLSTSGSETQYF
>TRBJ2-1|TRBV5-1
CASSWLPIAETYNEQFF
>TRBJ2-1|TRBV9
CASSVDPGLEIYNEQFF
>TRBJ2-1|TRBV7-2
CASSLALREEQFF
>TRBJ1-1|TRBV29-1
CSADTTGTNTEAFF
>TRBJ1-2|TRBV7-9
CASSPRVGRGGYTF
>TRBJ2-5|TRBV30
CAWSTGGGETQYF
>TRBJ2-7|TRBV27
CASSRTGQPYEQYF
>TRBJ2-1|TRBV15
CATSNINEQFF
>TRBJ2-7|TRBV13
CASSLRAGRTYEQYF